Listed below are T cell receptor beta chains from one sample, sequenced in a study of Ad26.COV2.S vaccination and SARS-CoV-2 variants. Method: immunoSEQ multiplex PCR; TCRdb's copy keeps in-frame clones and lacks some. Among some 320,000 clones listed, around four fifths were seen once. The source material was peripheral blood, sampled in a trial of Ad26.COV2.S vaccine versus placebo. These receptors originate from a person aged 18-60 years who received the Ad26.COV2.S COVID-19 vaccine or a placebo. Both conserved end residues are part of each CDR3. Fields, in order: CDR3 length, J gene, clone size, D gene, V gene, CDR3 DNA, CDR3 protein. A D gene is named only where the DNA matches it firmly. Only part of the rows carry a size: once, few, many, or a class if the clone is expanded.

len: 14; j_gene: TRBJ2-7; abundance: NA; d_gene: NA; v_gene: TRBV11-2; CDR3nt: TGTGCCAGCAGCTTAGAAGTCGCCGTTAACGAGCAGTACTTC; CDR3aa: CASSLEVAVNEQYF
len: 15; j_gene: TRBJ1-6; abundance: few; d_gene: NA; v_gene: TRBV6-4; CDR3nt: TGTGCCAGCAGTGAGGGTCGAGGGGCTGGATCACCCCTCCACTTT; CDR3aa: CASSEGRGAGSPLHF
len: 14; j_gene: TRBJ1-2; abundance: NA; d_gene: NA; v_gene: TRBV24-1; CDR3nt: TGTGCCACCAGTGATGATACAGGGCCGGGAGGCTACACCTTC; CDR3aa: CATSDDTGPGGYTF
len: 15; j_gene: TRBJ2-7; abundance: NA; d_gene: TRBD1; v_gene: TRBV19; CDR3nt: TGTGCCAGTAGTATAGGAGGGACAGCTACCTACGAGCAGTACTTC; CDR3aa: CASSIGGTATYEQYF
len: 19; j_gene: TRBJ1-4; abundance: NA; d_gene: NA; v_gene: TRBV28; CDR3nt: TGTGCCAGCAGTTTATTCCCAAGGGGAACGGTCGCGGCTAATGAAAAACTGTTTTTT; CDR3aa: CASSLFPRGTVAANEKLFF
len: 15; j_gene: TRBJ1-2; abundance: NA; d_gene: TRBD1; v_gene: TRBV7-9; CDR3nt: TGTGCCAGCAGCTTCCCGGGACAGGGAGGAGATGGCTACACCTTC; CDR3aa: CASSFPGQGGDGYTF
len: 15; j_gene: TRBJ2-5; abundance: NA; d_gene: NA; v_gene: TRBV18; CDR3nt: TGTGCCAGCTCACCTCCCGGGACATTTAAAGAGACCCAGTACTTC; CDR3aa: CASSPPGTFKETQYF
len: 14; j_gene: TRBJ2-2; abundance: NA; d_gene: NA; v_gene: TRBV7-3; CDR3nt: TGTGCCAGCAGCAGCTCCGGGGGGCCCGGGGAGCTGTTTTTT; CDR3aa: CASSSSGGPGELFF
len: 12; j_gene: TRBJ2-5; abundance: NA; d_gene: TRBD2; v_gene: TRBV24-1; CDR3nt: TGTGCCACCAGGGGGGGGCAAGAGACCCAGTACTTC; CDR3aa: CATRGGQETQYF
len: 15; j_gene: TRBJ2-3; abundance: few; d_gene: NA; v_gene: TRBV4-1; CDR3nt: TGCGCCAGCAGCCTTCCTAGGGGGGGAGCAGATACGCAGTATTTT; CDR3aa: CASSLPRGGADTQYF
len: 12; j_gene: TRBJ1-4; abundance: once; d_gene: NA; v_gene: TRBV7-2; CDR3nt: TGTGCCAGCAGTCTGATTAGTGAAAAACTGTTTTTT; CDR3aa: CASSLISEKLFF
len: 17; j_gene: TRBJ2-3; abundance: once; d_gene: NA; v_gene: TRBV5-1; CDR3nt: TGCGCCAGCAGCGCCCAACCTGGTCCCACTAGCACAGATACGCAGTATTTT; CDR3aa: CASSAQPGPTSTDTQYF
len: 14; j_gene: TRBJ2-1; abundance: NA; d_gene: TRBD2; v_gene: TRBV28; CDR3nt: TGTGCCAGCAGCAAGCGGGGGGGCTCCAATGAGCAGTTCTTC; CDR3aa: CASSKRGGSNEQFF
len: 17; j_gene: TRBJ1-3; abundance: NA; d_gene: NA; v_gene: TRBV5-6; CDR3nt: TGTGCCAGCAACAGCTTGGACGGCAGCCGGAGTGGAAACACCATATATTTT; CDR3aa: CASNSLDGSRSGNTIYF
len: 13; j_gene: TRBJ1-2; abundance: NA; d_gene: NA; v_gene: TRBV12-3/TRBV12-4; CDR3nt: TGTGCCAGCAGTCCGACCTCGAACTATGGCTACACCTTC; CDR3aa: CASSPTSNYGYTF
len: 13; j_gene: TRBJ2-7; abundance: NA; d_gene: NA; v_gene: TRBV27; CDR3nt: TGTGCCAGTCGTCCCGCGCAGCTTTACGAGCAGTACTTC; CDR3aa: CASRPAQLYEQYF